This T cell receptor beta chain was sequenced during a study of OX40 agonist ivuxolimab in advanced cancers. The overall study: In this cohort, patients received ivuxolimab, an agonistic anti-OX40 (CD134) antibody.

TCRdb's table, derived via immunoSEQ multiplex PCR, lists solely in-frame clones and lacks some. The table records tens of thousands of clones, approximately 84% of them present only once. The material sequenced was CD4+ or CD8+ T cells sorted from blood, taken in a trial of the OX40 agonist ivuxolimab. This TCR came from an adult with an advanced solid tumor such as melanoma, head and neck, liver or kidney cancer.

The CDR3 here is CASSLRGMAGAGGRNEQFF. DNA of the CDR3: TGTGCCAGCAGCCTTCGGGGGATGGCGGGAGCTGGAGGTCGGAATGAGCAGTTCTTC. This chain links TRBV7-6 with TRBJ2-1; 7 nucleotides match TRBD2. The length of the CDR3 is 19 residues. Germline trimming cut 5 bases from V and 7 bases from J; bases unmatched to any gene: 23. Germline V gene data show CDR1 as SGHVS and CDR2 as FNYEAQ.